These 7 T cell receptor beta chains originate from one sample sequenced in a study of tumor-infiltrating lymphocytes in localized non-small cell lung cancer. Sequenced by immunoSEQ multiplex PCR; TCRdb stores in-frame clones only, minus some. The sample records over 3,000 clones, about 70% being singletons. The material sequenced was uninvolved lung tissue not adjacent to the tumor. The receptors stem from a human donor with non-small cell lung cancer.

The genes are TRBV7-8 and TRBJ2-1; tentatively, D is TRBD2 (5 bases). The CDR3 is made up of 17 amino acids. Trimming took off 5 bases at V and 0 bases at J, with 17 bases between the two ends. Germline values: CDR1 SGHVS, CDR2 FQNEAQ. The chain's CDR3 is CASSPYSSGSSYNEQFF. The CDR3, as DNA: TGTGCCAGCAGCCCCTACTCAAGCGGATCCTCCTACAATGAGCAGTTCTTC.

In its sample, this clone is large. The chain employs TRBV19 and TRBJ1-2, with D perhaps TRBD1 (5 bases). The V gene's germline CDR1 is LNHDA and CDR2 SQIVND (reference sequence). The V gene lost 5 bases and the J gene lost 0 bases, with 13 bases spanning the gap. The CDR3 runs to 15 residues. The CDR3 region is CASSGWTPANYGYTF. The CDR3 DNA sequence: TGTGCCAGTAGTGGTTGGACACCCGCTAACTATGGCTACACCTTC.

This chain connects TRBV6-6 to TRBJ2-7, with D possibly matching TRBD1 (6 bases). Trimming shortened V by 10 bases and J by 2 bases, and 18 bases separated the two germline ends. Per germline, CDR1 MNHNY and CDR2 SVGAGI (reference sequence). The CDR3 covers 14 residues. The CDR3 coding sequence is TGTGCCACAGTACGAACAGGGAGTACCTACGAGCAGTACTTC. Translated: CATVRTGSTYEQYF.

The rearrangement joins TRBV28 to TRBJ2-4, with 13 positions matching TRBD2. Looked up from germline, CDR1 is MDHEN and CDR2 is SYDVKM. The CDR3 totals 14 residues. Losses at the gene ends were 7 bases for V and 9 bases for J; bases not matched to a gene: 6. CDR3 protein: CASTSGTSGTIQYF. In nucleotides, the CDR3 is TGTGCCAGCACTTCCGGGACTAGCGGGACCATTCAGTACTTC.

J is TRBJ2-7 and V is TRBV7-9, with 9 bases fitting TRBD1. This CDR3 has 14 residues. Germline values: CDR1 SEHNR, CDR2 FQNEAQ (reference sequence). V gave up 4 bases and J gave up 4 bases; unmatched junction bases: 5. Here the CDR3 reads CASSSPGQGYEQYF. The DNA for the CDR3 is TGTGCCAGCAGCTCCCCGGGACAGGGATACGAGCAGTACTTC.

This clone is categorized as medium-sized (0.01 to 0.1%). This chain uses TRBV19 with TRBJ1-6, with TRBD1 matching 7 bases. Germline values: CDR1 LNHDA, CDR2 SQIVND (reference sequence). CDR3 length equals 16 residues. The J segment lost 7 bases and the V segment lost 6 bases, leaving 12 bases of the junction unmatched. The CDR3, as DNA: TGTGCCAGTAGGACCAGGATGGGGACAGAGAATTCACCCCTCCACTTT. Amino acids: CASRTRMGTENSPLHF.

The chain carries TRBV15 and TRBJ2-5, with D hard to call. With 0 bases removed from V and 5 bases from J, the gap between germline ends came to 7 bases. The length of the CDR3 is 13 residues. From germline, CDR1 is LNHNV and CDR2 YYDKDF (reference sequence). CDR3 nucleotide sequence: TGTGCCACCAGCAGAGAGGCAACGGAGACCCAGTACTTC. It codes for CATSREATETQYF.